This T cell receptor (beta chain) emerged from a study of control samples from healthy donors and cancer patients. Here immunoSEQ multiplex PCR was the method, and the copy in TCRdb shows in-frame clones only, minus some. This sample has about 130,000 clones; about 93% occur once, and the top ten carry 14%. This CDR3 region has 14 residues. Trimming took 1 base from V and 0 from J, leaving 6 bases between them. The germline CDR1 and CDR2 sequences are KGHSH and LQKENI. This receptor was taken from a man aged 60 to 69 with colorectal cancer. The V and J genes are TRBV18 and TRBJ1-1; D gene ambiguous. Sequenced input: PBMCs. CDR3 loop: CASSPRTLNTEAFF. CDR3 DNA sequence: TGTGCCAGCTCACCACGAACATTGAACACTGAAGCTTTCTTT.